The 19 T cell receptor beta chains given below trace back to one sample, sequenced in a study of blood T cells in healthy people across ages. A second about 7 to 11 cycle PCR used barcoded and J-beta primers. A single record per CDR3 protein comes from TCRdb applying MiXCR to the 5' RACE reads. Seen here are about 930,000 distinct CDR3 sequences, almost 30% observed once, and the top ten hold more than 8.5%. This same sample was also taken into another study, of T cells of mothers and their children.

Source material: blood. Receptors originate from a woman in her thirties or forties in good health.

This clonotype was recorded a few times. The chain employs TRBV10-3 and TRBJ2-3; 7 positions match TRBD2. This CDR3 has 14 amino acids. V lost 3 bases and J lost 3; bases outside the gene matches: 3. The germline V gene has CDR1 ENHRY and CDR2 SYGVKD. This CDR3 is CAISDPGGTDTQYF. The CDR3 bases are TGTGCCATCAGTGACCCCGGGGGGACAGATACGCAGTATTTT.

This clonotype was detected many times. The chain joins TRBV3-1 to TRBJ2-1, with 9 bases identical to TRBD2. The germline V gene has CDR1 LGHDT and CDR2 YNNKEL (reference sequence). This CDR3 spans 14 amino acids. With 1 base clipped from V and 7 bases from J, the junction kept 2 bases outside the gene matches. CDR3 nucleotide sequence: TGTGCCAGCAGCCAAGCGCTAGCGGGGAATGAGCAGTTCTTC. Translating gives CASSQALAGNEQFF.

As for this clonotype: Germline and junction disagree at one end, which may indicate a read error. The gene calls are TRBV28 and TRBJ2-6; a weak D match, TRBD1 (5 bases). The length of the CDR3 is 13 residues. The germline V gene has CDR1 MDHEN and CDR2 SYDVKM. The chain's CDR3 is CASRDSGANALTF. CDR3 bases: TGTGCCAGCAGAGACTCTGGGGCCAACGCCCTGACTTTC. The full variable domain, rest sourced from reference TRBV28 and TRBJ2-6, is DVKVTQSSRYLVKRTGEKVFLECVQDMDHENMFWYRQDPGLGLRLIYFSYDVKMKEKGDIPEGYSVSREKKERFSLILESASTNQTSMYLCASRDSGANALTFGAGSRLTVL.

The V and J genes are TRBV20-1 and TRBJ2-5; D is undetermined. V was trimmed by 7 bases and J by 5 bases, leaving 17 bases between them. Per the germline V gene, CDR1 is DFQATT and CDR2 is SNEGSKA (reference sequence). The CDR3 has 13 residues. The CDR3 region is CSESDRVGETQYF. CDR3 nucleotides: TGCAGTGAATCGGACCGCGTGGGGGAGACCCAGTACTTC.

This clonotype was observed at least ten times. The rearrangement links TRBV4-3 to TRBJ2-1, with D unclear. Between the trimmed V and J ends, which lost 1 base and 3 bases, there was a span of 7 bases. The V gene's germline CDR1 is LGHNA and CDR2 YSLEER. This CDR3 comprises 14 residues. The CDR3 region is CASSQGLVYNEQFF. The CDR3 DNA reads TGCGCCAGCAGCCAAGGTCTAGTCTACAATGAGCAGTTCTTC.

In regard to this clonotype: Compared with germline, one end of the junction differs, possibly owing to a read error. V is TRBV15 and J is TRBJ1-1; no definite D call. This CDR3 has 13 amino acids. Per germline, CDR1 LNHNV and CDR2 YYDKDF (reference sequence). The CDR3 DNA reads TGTGCCACCAGCCGAGAGGCACAGACCGAAGCTTTCTTT. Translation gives CATSREAQTEAFF.

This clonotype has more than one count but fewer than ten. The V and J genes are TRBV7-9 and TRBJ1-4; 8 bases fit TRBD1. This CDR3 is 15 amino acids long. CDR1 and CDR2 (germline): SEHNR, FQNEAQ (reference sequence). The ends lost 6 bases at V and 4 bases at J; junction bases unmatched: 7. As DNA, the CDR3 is TGTGCCAGCAGATCCGGGACAGGCCTTAATGAAAAACTGTTTTTT. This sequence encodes CASRSGTGLNEKLFF.

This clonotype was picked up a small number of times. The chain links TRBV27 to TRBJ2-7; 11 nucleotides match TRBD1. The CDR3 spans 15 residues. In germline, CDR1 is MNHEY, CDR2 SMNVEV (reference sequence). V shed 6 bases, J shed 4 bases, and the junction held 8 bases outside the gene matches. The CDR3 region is CASSRDRGTSYEQYF. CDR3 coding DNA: TGTGCCAGCAGCCGGGACAGGGGGACCTCTTACGAGCAGTACTTC.

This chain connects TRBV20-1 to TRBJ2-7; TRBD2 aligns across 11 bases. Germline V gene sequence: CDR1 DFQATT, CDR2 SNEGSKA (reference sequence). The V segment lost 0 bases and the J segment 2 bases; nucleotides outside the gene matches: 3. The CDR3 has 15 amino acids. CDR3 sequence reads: CSARDLTSGTYEQYF. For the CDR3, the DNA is TGCAGTGCTAGAGACCTGACTAGCGGGACCTACGAGCAGTACTTC.

The CDR3 sequence: CAISYRKRGPSQNIQYF. CDR3 in DNA: TGTGCCATCAGTTACAGGAAACGGGGTCCTAGCCAAAACATTCAGTACTTC. V is TRBV10-3 and J is TRBJ2-4; possibly TRBD1 or TRBD2 for D (5 bases each). Trimming took off 5 bases at V and 5 bases at J, with 22 bases between the two ends. The CDR3 sequence is 17 residues long. Germline loops: CDR1 ENHRY, CDR2 SYGVKD.

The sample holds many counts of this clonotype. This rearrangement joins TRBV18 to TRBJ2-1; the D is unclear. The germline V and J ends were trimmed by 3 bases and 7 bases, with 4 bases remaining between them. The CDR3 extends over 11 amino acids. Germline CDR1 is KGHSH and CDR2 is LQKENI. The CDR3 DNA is TGTGCCAGCTCACCGGAGAATGAGCAGTTCTTC. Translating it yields CASSPENEQFF.

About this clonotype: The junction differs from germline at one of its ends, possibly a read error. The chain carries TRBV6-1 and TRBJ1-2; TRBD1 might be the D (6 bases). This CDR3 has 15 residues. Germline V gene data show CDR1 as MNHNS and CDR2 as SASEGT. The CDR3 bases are TGTGCCAGCAGTTTACAGGGAGAAGCTAACTGTGGCTACATCTTC. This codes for CASSLQGEANCGYIF.

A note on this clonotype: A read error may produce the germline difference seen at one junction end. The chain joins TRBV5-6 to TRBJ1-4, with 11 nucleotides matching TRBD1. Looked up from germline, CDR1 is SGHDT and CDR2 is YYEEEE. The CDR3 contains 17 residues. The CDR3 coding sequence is TGTGCCAGCAGCTTGGCGGACAGGGGGCCGTTAAATGAAAAACGGTTTTTT. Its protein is CASSLADRGPLNEKRFF.

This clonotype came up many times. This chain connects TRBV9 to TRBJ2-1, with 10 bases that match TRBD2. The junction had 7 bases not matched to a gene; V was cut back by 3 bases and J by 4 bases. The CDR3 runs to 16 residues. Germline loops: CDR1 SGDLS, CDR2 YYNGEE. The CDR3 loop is CASSALTGLAYNEQFF. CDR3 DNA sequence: TGTGCCAGCAGCGCGCTAACGGGACTAGCGTACAATGAGCAGTTCTTC.

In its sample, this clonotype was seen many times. Written as DNA, the CDR3 is TGTGCCTGGAGCCAGGGAGGGGGCCTCTCCTACGAGCAGTACTTC. This codes for CAWSQGGGLSYEQYF. The chain is built from TRBV30 and TRBJ2-7; TRBD1 or TRBD2 may be the D gene (7 bases each). The V gene lost 3 bases and the J gene lost 0 bases, with 15 bases spanning the gap. The CDR3 is 15 amino acids. Germline assignment: CDR1 GTSNPN and CDR2 SVGIG (reference sequence).

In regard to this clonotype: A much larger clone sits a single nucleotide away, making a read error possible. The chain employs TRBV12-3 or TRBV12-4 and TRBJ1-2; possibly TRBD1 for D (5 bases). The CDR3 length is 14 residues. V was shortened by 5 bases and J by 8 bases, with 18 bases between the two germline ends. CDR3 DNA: TGTGCCAGCAGTGATCGCGGGGGGGTCGGGGGCTACACCTTC. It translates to CASSDRGGVGGYTF.

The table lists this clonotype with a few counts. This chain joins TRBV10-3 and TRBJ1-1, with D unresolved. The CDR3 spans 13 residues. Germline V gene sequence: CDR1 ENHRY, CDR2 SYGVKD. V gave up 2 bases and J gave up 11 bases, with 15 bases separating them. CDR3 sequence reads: CAISEEGPTYAFF. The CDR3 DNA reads TGTGCCATCAGTGAGGAAGGACCGACTTATGCTTTCTTT.

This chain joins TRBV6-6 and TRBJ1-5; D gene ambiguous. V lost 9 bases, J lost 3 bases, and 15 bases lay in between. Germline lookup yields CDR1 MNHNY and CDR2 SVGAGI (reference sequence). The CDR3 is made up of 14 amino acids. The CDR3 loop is CASSTAGLNQPQHF. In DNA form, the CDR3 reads TGTGCCAGTAGTACTGCAGGACTCAATCAGCCCCAGCATTTT.

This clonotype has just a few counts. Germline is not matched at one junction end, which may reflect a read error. This chain's CDR3 is CAGSLQAGGLSSYEQYF. CDR3 bases: TGTGCCGGCAGCTTACAAGCGGGGGGCCTTAGCTCCTACGAGCAGTACTTC. This sequence joins TRBV7-6 and TRBJ2-7, with 9 bases that match TRBD2. The CDR3 is 17 amino acids. The V gene's germline CDR1 is SGHVS and CDR2 FNYEAQ.